Below are 32 T cell receptor beta chains sequenced from a single sample in a study of response to subunit inactivated influenza vaccine. TCRdb reprocessed the RT-PCR reads via MiXCR and lists one record per CDR3 protein. Counted here are around 570,000 distinct CDR3 sequences, approximately 10% occurring once; the ten biggest clones make up roughly 9.6%. The same specimen was also included in a second study, on T cells expressing NK-cell markers. As reported in that work: Making the TCR beta cDNA relied on 5'RACE template switching with UMIs.

The input for sequencing was PBMCs from blood, taken on the day of vaccination. The receptors come from a man aged 50-59 years who received an inactivated influenza vaccine.

This clonotype occurred a few times. The rearrangement links TRBV5-1 to TRBJ2-4, with 10 bases fitting TRBD1. CDR1 SGHRS and CDR2 YFSETQ come from the germline V gene. The CDR3 is made up of 15 amino acids. Losses at the gene ends were 0 bases for V and 8 bases for J; bases not matched to a gene: 5. CDR3 in DNA: TGCGCCAGCAGCTTGGACGGGACAGGGGTGGACATTCAGTACTTC. Encoded protein: CASSLDGTGVDIQYF.

This clonotype was detected many times. The rearrangement links TRBV20-1 to TRBJ2-5, with D perhaps matching TRBD2 (6 bases). From germline, CDR1 is DFQATT and CDR2 SNEGSKA (reference sequence). V lost 0 bases, J lost 4 bases, and 9 bases lay in between. The CDR3 covers 13 residues. This chain's CDR3 is CSAREAGPETQYF. DNA for the CDR3: TGCAGTGCTAGAGAGGCGGGGCCAGAGACCCAGTACTTC.

The genes are TRBV6-4 and TRBJ2-2; D remains unclear. Germline CDR1 MRHNA, CDR2 SNTAGT. V was pared by 6 bases and J by 5 bases, with 10 bases between. This CDR3 is built from 13 residues. Written as DNA, the CDR3 is TGTGCCAGCAGAACAACAGAGACCGGGGAGCTGTTTTTT. It translates to CASRTTETGELFF.

The V call is TRBV5-6, the J call TRBJ1-1; a weak D match, TRBD1 (5 bases). Germline V gene sequence: CDR1 SGHDT, CDR2 YYEEEE. Trimming pared 1 base from V and 3 bases from J, leaving 10 bases between. The CDR3 has 14 amino acids. The CDR3 nucleotides read TGTGCCAGCAGCTTGCCGACGACAGACACTGAAGCTTTCTTT. It translates to CASSLPTTDTEAFF.

The V and J genes are TRBV6-1 and TRBJ2-7; possible D gene TRBD1, 6 bases. The germline CDR1 and CDR2 sequences are MNHNS and SASEGT. The ends were cut back, 1 base at V and 4 bases at J, with 11 bases in the middle. There are 14 residues in the CDR3. CDR3 nucleotide sequence: TGTGCCAGCAGTGAAGGGGACACTGTATACGAGCAGTACTTC. This gives the protein CASSEGDTVYEQYF.

This clonotype is a singleton in its sample. The rearrangement uses TRBV10-2 and TRBJ2-7, with TRBD2 matching over 7 bases. J lost 5 bases, V lost 5 bases, and 6 bases had no gene match. Germline V gene sequence: CDR1 WSHSY, CDR2 SAAADI. The CDR3 has 13 residues. CDR3 sequence: CASSYGRTDEQYF. CDR3 nucleotide sequence: TGCGCCAGCAGTTACGGGAGGACGGACGAGCAGTACTTC.

This clonotype has more than one count but fewer than ten. V and J are TRBV7-9 and TRBJ2-1; D unresolved. Germline V CDR1 and CDR2: SEHNR, FQNEAQ (reference sequence). Between the trimmed V and J ends, which lost 0 bases and 9 bases, there was a span of 12 bases. The CDR3 is made up of 14 amino acids. CDR3 region: CASSLARRLAEQFF. The DNA for the CDR3 is TGTGCCAGCAGCTTAGCGCGGCGGCTCGCTGAGCAGTTCTTC.

This chain links TRBV10-1 with TRBJ2-7; 7 bases line up with TRBD1. This CDR3 has 14 amino acids. V was pared by 5 bases and J by 7 bases, with 11 bases of the junction left unmatched. Germline V gene sequence: CDR1 WNHNN, CDR2 SYGVQD (reference sequence). The CDR3 reads CASSRSRNRGEQYF. The CDR3 DNA is TGCGCCAGCAGTCGGTCCCGAAACAGGGGTGAGCAGTACTTC.

Only a few counts were recorded for this clonotype. V usage is TRBV10-3 and J usage is TRBJ1-1; D not certain. V lost 3 bases, J lost 3 bases, and 11 bases lay in between. The CDR3 is 14 amino acids. The V gene's germline CDR1 is ENHRY and CDR2 SYGVKD. CDR3 region: CAISERGIDTEAFF. The CDR3 DNA is TGTGCCATCAGTGAAAGAGGGATCGACACTGAAGCTTTCTTT.

V usage is TRBV19 and J usage is TRBJ2-1; maybe TRBD1 (6 bases). V was trimmed by 7 bases and J by 5 bases, leaving 12 bases between them. The germline V gene encodes CDR1 LNHDA and CDR2 SQIVND (reference sequence). CDR3 length: 13 amino acids. Here the CDR3 reads CASMQGMDNEQFF. CDR3 nucleotides: TGTGCCAGTATGCAGGGGATGGACAATGAGCAGTTCTTC.

This clonotype was recorded many times. V and J are TRBV29-1 and TRBJ1-5; D ambiguous. Looked up from germline, CDR1 is SQVTM and CDR2 is ANQGSEA. The CDR3 totals 12 residues. V shed 7 bases and J shed 3 bases, with 10 bases lying between them. The chain's CDR3 is CSAGVSNQPQHF. The CDR3 nucleotides read TGCAGCGCCGGGGTCTCCAATCAGCCCCAGCATTTT. The entire variable domain, with the rest obtained from reference TRBV29-1 and TRBJ1-5, is as follows: SAVISQKPSRDICQRGTSLTIQCQVDSQVTMMFWYRQQPGQSLTLIATANQGSEATYESGFVIDKFPISRPNLTFSTLTVSNMSPEDSSIYLCSAGVSNQPQHFGDGTRLSIL.

In DNA, the CDR3 is TGTGCCATCAGAACAGCGATGGGCACAGATACGCAGTATTTT. Translating it yields CAIRTAMGTDTQYF. The gene calls are TRBV10-3 and TRBJ2-3; D not certain. The CDR3 has 14 residues. Trimming cost V 6 bases and J 1 base, with 11 bases left between them. Germline values: CDR1 ENHRY, CDR2 SYGVKD.

The table lists this clonotype with many counts. The gene calls are TRBV5-6 and TRBJ1-5, with TRBD1 matching over 9 bases. The V and J ends lost 4 bases and 0 bases, in that order; junction bases with no gene match: 11. The germline V gene encodes CDR1 SGHDT and CDR2 YYEEEE. This CDR3 has 18 amino acids. CDR3 loop: CASSNRDRAVYSNQPQHF. CDR3 DNA sequence: TGTGCCAGCAGCAACCGGGACAGGGCTGTTTATAGCAATCAGCCCCAGCATTTT.

The chain recombines TRBV20-1 with TRBJ2-7, with TRBD1 as a possible D gene (6 bases). The germline V and J ends were trimmed by 2 bases and 9 bases, with 14 bases remaining between them. This CDR3 is built from 12 residues. Germline V CDR1 and CDR2: DFQATT, SNEGSKA (reference sequence). CDR3 sequence reads: CSARSQGLGQYF. In DNA form, the CDR3 reads TGCAGTGCTAGATCGCAGGGGTTGGGGCAGTACTTC.

This rearrangement joins TRBV25-1 to TRBJ2-5; 9 nucleotides line up with TRBD1. Germline V gene lookup returns CDR1 MGHDK and CDR2 SYGVNS. CDR3 size: 16 residues. Germline trimming cut 1 base from V and 0 bases from J; bases unmatched to any gene: 3. The CDR3, as DNA: TGTGCCAGCAGTGAATCCGGGACAGGGCACCAAGAGACCCAGTACTTC. This gives the protein CASSESGTGHQETQYF.

The chain recombines TRBV5-1 with TRBJ1-2; D possibly corresponds to TRBD1 (5 bases). The V end lost 4 bases, the J end lost 6 bases, and 16 bases lay between the germline ends. CDR1 SGHRS and CDR2 YFSETQ come from the germline V gene. The CDR3 sequence is 14 residues long. CDR3 nucleotide sequence: TGCGCCAGCAGCGGAGGGGTCCGTCCCGATGGCTACACCTTC. The encoded protein is CASSGGVRPDGYTF.

This clonotype has a count of ten or more. The genes are TRBV20-1 and TRBJ2-1; D is perhaps TRBD1 or TRBD2 (5 bases each). This CDR3 spans 14 amino acids. V gave up 4 bases and J gave up 4 bases, with 14 bases separating them. Looked up from germline, CDR1 is DFQATT and CDR2 is SNEGSKA (reference sequence). CDR3 in amino acids: CSATGGWGYNEQFF. Here the CDR3 DNA reads TGCAGTGCTACTGGGGGATGGGGATACAATGAGCAGTTCTTC.

The chain recombines TRBV6-4 with TRBJ1-4; D uncertain. This CDR3 has 17 residues. V lost 10 bases and J 4 bases, leaving 25 bases between the germline ends. Per the germline V gene, CDR1 is MRHNA and CDR2 is SNTAGT. CDR3 region: CANIRATPRVLNEKLFF. The CDR3 DNA follows: TGTGCCAACATCCGGGCCACGCCTAGGGTCCTTAATGAAAAACTGTTTTTT.

This clonotype has only a few counts. This chain uses TRBV2 with TRBJ2-7; 8 positions match TRBD2. Trimming removed 6 bases from V and 0 bases from J; junction bases left unmatched: 7. This CDR3 has 15 amino acids. Germline loops: CDR1 SNHLY, CDR2 FYNNEI. CDR3 amino acids: CASRESGSYSYEQYF. In nucleotides, the CDR3 is TGTGCCAGCAGGGAAAGCGGGAGCTACTCCTACGAGCAGTACTTC.

This clonotype was picked up a small number of times. V gene TRBV19 combines with J gene TRBJ2-2; D uncertain. Looked up from germline, CDR1 is LNHDA and CDR2 is SQIVND (reference sequence). V lost 4 bases and J 5 bases, leaving 14 bases between the germline ends. The CDR3 contains 15 residues. The DNA for the CDR3 is TGTGCCAGTAGTACCCACATAGCTCAGACCGGGGAGCTGTTTTTT. Its translation is CASSTHIAQTGELFF.

The table lists this clonotype with many counts. The chain combines TRBV7-2 with TRBJ2-7, with D unclear. Trimming left V 5 bases short and J 4 bases short, with 12 bases between. This CDR3 has 13 residues. In germline, CDR1 is SGHTA, CDR2 FQGNSA. The CDR3 nucleotides read TGTGCCAGCAGCGTCAGGACCTTATACGAGCAGTACTTC. It is translated as CASSVRTLYEQYF.

The genes are TRBV6-1 and TRBJ1-1, with D unclear. Germline V gives CDR1 MNHNS, CDR2 SASEGT. The CDR3 sequence is 14 residues long. The V gene lost 5 bases and the J gene lost 0 bases, with 10 bases spanning the gap. CDR3 amino acids: CASSPLNLNTEAFF. The CDR3 DNA sequence: TGTGCCAGCAGTCCCCTAAATCTGAACACTGAAGCTTTCTTT.

The sample holds a few counts of this clonotype. The V and J genes are TRBV15 and TRBJ1-5; perhaps TRBD1 as D (5 bases). Trimming pared 0 bases from V and 7 bases from J, leaving 13 bases between. The CDR3 length is 15 residues. Per the germline V gene, CDR1 is LNHNV and CDR2 is YYDKDF (reference sequence). The CDR3 DNA is TGTGCCACCAGCAGAGATAGAGCTGCAGGGCAGCCCCAGCATTTT. Its translation: CATSRDRAAGQPQHF. Variable domain in full (rest from reference TRBV15 and TRBJ1-5): DAMVIQNPRYQVTQFGKPVTLSCSQTLNHNVMYWYQQKSSQAPKLLFHYYDKDFNNEADTPDNFQSRRPNTSFCFLDIRSPGLGDTAMYLCATSRDRAAGQPQHFGDGTRLSIL.

J is TRBJ1-1 and V is TRBV7-2; the D is unclear. V was trimmed by 4 bases and J by 1 base, leaving 13 bases between them. Per the germline V gene, CDR1 is SGHTA and CDR2 is FQGNSA. The CDR3 extends over 15 amino acids. The CDR3 region is CASSSSGGWNTEAFF. The CDR3 nucleotides read TGTGCCAGCAGCTCCTCGGGAGGTTGGAACACTGAAGCTTTCTTT.

This clonotype was seen more than once but under ten times. The V call is TRBV4-2, the J call TRBJ2-5, with D possibly TRBD1 on 7 matching bases. CDR3 length: 15 amino acids. Germline CDR1 reads LGHNA; CDR2 reads YNFKEQ. The V and J ends lost 0 bases and 5 bases respectively, with 13 bases between them. CDR3 region: CASSQDGGGDETQYF. Written as DNA, the CDR3 is TGTGCCAGCAGCCAAGATGGAGGGGGCGACGAGACCCAGTACTTC.

This clonotype was counted a few times. V is TRBV12-3 or TRBV12-4 and J is TRBJ1-2, with TRBD1 as a possible D gene (6 bases). Trimming took 5 bases from V and 7 from J, leaving 11 bases between them. This CDR3 has 12 amino acids. CDR3 DNA sequence: TGTGCCAGCAGTAAAACAGGGTTTGGCTACACCTTC. It is translated as CASSKTGFGYTF.

This clonotype appeared a few times. The genes are TRBV12-3 or TRBV12-4 and TRBJ1-1, with TRBD1 as a possible D gene (6 bases). This CDR3 comprises 14 residues. The V gene lost 3 bases and the J gene lost 1 base, with 9 bases spanning the gap. The CDR3 sequence is CASSFLGANTEAFF. CDR3 DNA sequence: TGTGCCAGCAGTTTTCTGGGGGCGAACACTGAAGCTTTCTTT.

J is TRBJ2-1 and V is TRBV20-1; D is perhaps TRBD2 (6 bases). The germline CDR1 and CDR2 sequences are DFQATT and SNEGSKA (reference sequence). The V end lost 2 bases, the J end lost 6 bases, and 20 bases lay between the germline ends. This CDR3 spans 16 amino acids. CDR3 DNA sequence: TGCAGTGCTAGAAGGTGGGGACTTTCAAGTCCCAATGAGCAGTTCTTC. This gives the protein CSARRWGLSSPNEQFF.

The rearrangement links TRBV10-3 to TRBJ2-7, with a weak D call TRBD2 (6 bases). CDR1 is ENHRY and CDR2 is SYGVKD in the germline V gene. Trimming cost V 6 bases and J 5 bases, with 20 bases left between them. CDR3 length equals 15 residues. In DNA, the CDR3 is TGTGCCATCAGGGATCCGGGACTCAGGGACGACGAGCAGTACTTC. The encoded protein is CAIRDPGLRDDEQYF.

The chain employs TRBV4-3 and TRBJ2-1; D remains unclear. The CDR3 loop spans 11 amino acids. In germline, CDR1 is LGHNA, CDR2 YSLEER. V was pared by 3 bases and J by 11 bases, with 8 bases between. CDR3 nucleotides: TGCGCCAGCAGCCAGATGGGAAAGCAGTTCTTC. Translating gives CASSQMGKQFF.

This chain uses TRBV5-1 with TRBJ2-3; 15 nucleotides agree with TRBD2. This CDR3 is 17 amino acids long. Germline V CDR1 and CDR2: SGHRS, YFSETQ. The ends lost 5 bases at V and 7 bases at J; junction bases unmatched: 11. CDR3 nucleotides: TGCGCCAGCAGTTTTTCCTCGGGACTAGCGGGAGGTTATACGCAGTATTTT. Its protein is CASSFSSGLAGGYTQYF.

This clonotype has a handful of counts. The chain is built from TRBV27 and TRBJ2-5; 12 bases map to TRBD1. Per the germline V gene, CDR1 is MNHEY and CDR2 is SMNVEV (reference sequence). The V segment lost 5 bases and the J segment 2 bases; nucleotides outside the gene matches: 6. This CDR3 has 16 residues. CDR3: CASSPRDRGPQETQYF. CDR3 DNA sequence: TGTGCCAGCAGTCCCCGGGACAGGGGGCCTCAAGAGACCCAGTACTTC.